These 22 T cell receptor beta chains were all obtained from the same sample, sequenced in a study of T cells in Graves' hyperthyroidism and ophthalmopathy. The source material, RNA transcripts, was used to amplify TCR beta CDR3 regions. RT-PCR in the first round (using the HTBI primer set) targeted the TCR CDR3. TCRdb independently ran MiXCR on the multiplex PCR reads; one entry per CDR3 protein. This sample has 500,000 to 800,000 distinct CDR3 sequences, with 13% to 15% found just once. Sequencing input: blood. These receptors came from a woman aged 45-59 years with Graves' ophthalmopathy.

There are a few counts of this clonotype. The CDR3 DNA is TGTGCCAGCAGCTTATTAGCAGGGACAAATGCTGGAAACACCATATATTTT. It is translated as CASSLLAGTNAGNTIYF. This chain links TRBV7-2 with TRBJ1-3; D perhaps matches TRBD1 (6 bases). The CDR3 loop spans 17 amino acids. V lost 2 bases and J 2 bases, leaving 16 bases between the germline ends. Germline-derived CDR1 and CDR2 are SGHTA and FQGNSA.

This clonotype occurred a few times. This chain links TRBV10-3 with TRBJ2-5; 9 bases line up with TRBD1. Germline values: CDR1 ENHRY, CDR2 SYGVKD. The CDR3 length is 14 residues. J gave up 4 bases and V 6 bases, and 6 bases lay outside the gene matches. CDR3 in amino acids: CAISGQGRPETQYF. The DNA of the CDR3 is TGTGCCATCAGCGGACAGGGGAGACCAGAGACCCAGTACTTC.

This clonotype has ten or more counts. This rearrangement joins TRBV6-1 to TRBJ2-7; D is perhaps TRBD2 (5 bases). Germline V gives CDR1 MNHNS, CDR2 SASEGT. The CDR3 is made up of 15 amino acids. Trimming took off 5 bases at V and 4 bases at J, with 18 bases between the two ends. CDR3 protein: CASSYFQRPPYEQYF. The CDR3 region has the DNA TGTGCCAGCAGTTACTTCCAGCGGCCACCTTACGAGCAGTACTTC.

This clonotype was detected a few times. The chain joins TRBV6-2 or TRBV6-3 to TRBJ2-6; D unresolved. The length of the CDR3 is 16 residues. Per germline, CDR1 MNHEY and CDR2 SVGEGT. The V and J ends lost 2 bases and 0 bases respectively, with 8 bases between them. The CDR3 DNA follows: TGTGCCAGCAGTTACCCCTTGGGCTCTGGGGCCAACGTCCTGACTTTC. Translating it yields CASSYPLGSGANVLTF.

The chain carries TRBV19 and TRBJ1-1; 7 positions agree with TRBD1. Unmatched junction bases numbered 9, after V lost 11 bases and J lost 0 bases. Germline CDR1 and CDR2: LNHDA and SQIVND (reference sequence). The length of the CDR3 is 14 residues. The CDR3 nucleotides are TGTGCCGCCCGAAGGGACAGATTGAACACTGAAGCTTTCTTT. As protein: CAARRDRLNTEAFF.

This chain connects TRBV9 to TRBJ2-1; perhaps TRBD1 as D (5 bases). V was clipped by 3 bases and J by 10 bases, with 8 bases between them. Germline CDR1 and CDR2: SGDLS and YYNGEE. The length of the CDR3 is 11 residues. The CDR3 DNA is TGTGCCAGCAGCGCAGACAGAGAGCAGTTCTTC. This gives the protein CASSADREQFF. Full variable domain (missing parts from reference TRBV9 and TRBJ2-1): DSGVTQTPKHLITATGQRVTLRCSPRSGDLSVYWYQQSLDQGLQFLIQYYNGEERAKGNILERFSAQQFPDLHSELNLSSLELGDSALYFCASSADREQFFGPGTRLTVL.

As DNA, the CDR3 is TGCGCCAGCAGCCAAGATCTAGTGGGAGGGCCGGGTGAGCAGTACTTC. Translated, it gives CASSQDLVGGPGEQYF. The chain carries TRBV4-3 and TRBJ2-7; TRBD2 aligns across 7 bases. The CDR3 has 16 residues. The V and J ends lost 0 bases and 7 bases, in that order; junction bases with no gene match: 12. CDR1 is LGHNA and CDR2 is YSLEER in the germline V gene.

This clonotype was detected ten times or more. The CDR3 coding sequence is TGTGCCAGCCTTCGTCCTAGGGGATACTACGAGCAGTACTTC. Encoded protein: CASLRPRGYYEQYF. V gene TRBV28 combines with J gene TRBJ2-7, with D perhaps TRBD1 (5 bases). The germline gives CDR1 MDHEN, CDR2 SYDVKM. This CDR3 comprises 14 residues. V lost 8 bases and J lost 3, with 17 bases in between.

This chain connects TRBV24-1 to TRBJ2-2; 11 bases match TRBD2. Germline CDR1 reads KGHDR; CDR2 reads SFDVKD. The CDR3 has 18 residues. The ends lost 9 bases at V and 0 bases at J; junction bases unmatched: 11. CDR3 bases: TGTGCCACCGGGGACCTCCGGACTAGCGGGTCGAACACCGGGGAGCTGTTTTTT. Residues: CATGDLRTSGSNTGELFF.

As regards this clonotype: Given the absence of the conserved phenylalanine or tryptophan at the CDR3 end, a read error is likely. DNA of the CDR3: TGTGCCTGGAGTGTCGGGTACGAGCAGTACCTC. Its protein is CAWSVGYEQYL. The V call is TRBV30, the J call TRBJ2-7; D gene uncertain. Deletions cut 0 bases from V and 4 bases from J, with 4 bases between. Germline V CDR1 and CDR2: GTSNPN, SVGIG (reference sequence). The CDR3 length is 11 residues.

This clonotype was recorded at least ten times. V gene TRBV20-1 combines with J gene TRBJ1-1; D is perhaps TRBD1 (6 bases). CDR3 length: 15 amino acids. CDR1 is DFQATT and CDR2 is SNEGSKA in the germline V gene (reference sequence). Trimming removed 0 bases from V and 5 bases from J, with 16 bases in between. The CDR3 nucleotides are TGCAGTGCTAGAGATCGTAGGAAAGGGGGAACTGAAGCTTTCTTT. Its translation: CSARDRRKGGTEAFF.

This clonotype was counted ten times or more. The rearrangement uses TRBV20-1 and TRBJ2-7; TRBD1 agrees at 9 bases. The CDR3 is 14 residues long. Trimming at V came to 4 bases and at J to 4 bases, leaving 8 bases not matched to a gene. The germline CDR1 and CDR2 sequences are DFQATT and SNEGSKA (reference sequence). CDR3 residues: CSANKPGQGYEQYF. Here the CDR3 DNA reads TGCAGTGCTAATAAACCGGGACAGGGTTACGAGCAGTACTTC.

Ten or more counts support this clonotype. The J gene is TRBJ2-1, the V gene TRBV6-2 or TRBV6-3; the match to TRBD2 covers 13 bases. The CDR3 is 19 amino acids. J lost 0 bases, V lost 2 bases, and 7 bases had no gene match. Germline V gives CDR1 MNHEY, CDR2 SVGEGT. CDR3: CASSYPTSGRESSYNEQFF. Written as DNA, the CDR3 is TGTGCCAGCAGTTACCCCACTAGCGGGAGGGAGAGCTCCTACAATGAGCAGTTCTTC.

This clonotype came up many times. The CDR3 sequence: CATRLPGAYNEQFF. CDR3 nucleotide sequence: TGTGCCACCCGACTACCCGGGGCCTACAATGAGCAGTTCTTC. The rearrangement links TRBV2 to TRBJ2-1; a weak D match, TRBD2 (5 bases). Germline V gene lookup returns CDR1 SNHLY and CDR2 FYNNEI. CDR3 length: 14 amino acids. The V end was cut by 10 bases, the J end by 2 bases, with 15 bases between.

This sequence joins TRBV5-1 and TRBJ2-3, with 11 bases identical to TRBD2. The CDR3 loop spans 15 amino acids. The V and J ends lost 5 bases and 4 bases, in that order; junction bases with no gene match: 6. CDR1 is SGHRS, CDR2 YFSETQ, per germline. The CDR3 protein is CASRTSGNGADTQYF. The CDR3 bases are TGCGCCAGCAGGACTAGCGGGAACGGCGCAGATACGCAGTATTTT.

This clonotype has more than one count but fewer than ten. The genes are TRBV11-2 and TRBJ2-3; D not certain. Trimming removed 3 bases from V and 4 bases from J, with 14 bases in between. The CDR3 has 15 residues. CDR1 and CDR2 (germline): SGHAT, FQNNGV. The CDR3: CASSFQPRRADTQYF. CDR3 nucleotides: TGTGCCAGCAGCTTCCAACCACGTCGGGCAGATACGCAGTATTTT. The entire variable domain, with the rest obtained from reference TRBV11-2 and TRBJ2-3, is as follows: EAGVAQSPRYKIIEKRQSVAFWCNPISGHATLYWYQQILGQGPKLLIQFQNNGVVDDSQLPKDRFSAERLKGVDSTLKIQPAKLEDSAVYLCASSFQPRRADTQYFGPGTRLTVL.

This clonotype showed up many times. The chain combines TRBV6-2 or TRBV6-3 with TRBJ1-2; 9 nucleotides agree with TRBD1. The J segment lost 0 bases and the V segment lost 4 bases, leaving 3 bases of the junction unmatched. CDR3 length: 15 amino acids. Germline V lookup: CDR1 MNHEY, CDR2 SVGEGT. CDR3 nucleotides: TGTGCCAGCAGTTCCGGACAGGGGCCTAACTATGGCTACACCTTC. This encodes CASSSGQGPNYGYTF.

The table lists this clonotype with many counts. The DNA of the CDR3 is TGTGCCAGCAGTCGCGGGGGCGCCAATCAGCCCCAGCATTTT. Translating gives CASSRGGANQPQHF. This chain connects TRBV12-3 or TRBV12-4 to TRBJ1-5; weak D call: TRBD1 (6 bases). V lost 5 bases, J lost 3 bases, and 11 bases lay in between. The CDR3 runs to 14 residues.

At least ten counts were recorded for this clonotype. The chain carries TRBV5-1 and TRBJ2-3; 12 positions match TRBD2. V trimming: 5 bases; J trimming: 5 bases; junction bases outside the gene matches: 3. The CDR3 sequence is 14 residues long. Per germline, CDR1 SGHRS and CDR2 YFSETQ. This chain's CDR3 is CASRTSGSVDTQYF. The CDR3 bases are TGCGCCAGCAGGACTAGCGGGAGTGTAGATACGCAGTATTTT.

The V gene is TRBV20-1, the J gene TRBJ2-7, with D unclear. V gave up 0 bases and J gave up 6 bases, with 18 bases separating them. This CDR3 has 15 residues. CDR1 and CDR2 from the germline V gene are DFQATT and SNEGSKA (reference sequence). The chain's CDR3 is CSARDPSTGMGEQYF. CDR3 DNA: TGCAGTGCTAGAGATCCTTCGACTGGGATGGGCGAGCAGTACTTC.

This clonotype was observed many times. The chain employs TRBV12-3 or TRBV12-4 and TRBJ1-5; 9 positions agree with TRBD1. The CDR3 spans 16 residues. The J segment lost 2 bases and the V segment lost 5 bases, leaving 7 bases of the junction unmatched. CDR3 sequence (DNA): TGTGCCAGCAGTCCGGGGACAGGGTTCGGCAATCAGCCCCAGCATTTT. Protein: CASSPGTGFGNQPQHF.

This clonotype was recorded many times. The rearrangement uses TRBV6-5 and TRBJ2-7; maybe TRBD1 (6 bases). This CDR3 region has 16 residues. Trimming pared 2 bases from V and 0 bases from J, leaving 14 bases between. Germline CDR1 and CDR2: MNHEY and SVGAGI. The CDR3 coding sequence is TGTGCCAGCAGTTACGGTCCGGACAGAAGCTCCTACGAGCAGTACTTC. Translating it yields CASSYGPDRSSYEQYF.